Listed here are 32 T cell receptor beta chains from one sample, sequenced in a study of CD8 T cells in ankylosing spondylitis. Notes on the study in general: Characteristic of ankylosing spondylitis blood, it appeared, was a TCR beta motif comprising several highly homologous variants.

From the 5' RACE reads, TCRdb called clonotypes with MiXCR, one entry per CDR3 protein. The sample contains 450,000 or so distinct CDR3 sequences, around 26% of which appear only once. These TCRs' antigens remain unknown. Sequenced material: blood, either unsorted or a sorted T cell fraction (not recorded which). The receptors here all came from a male donor with ankylosing spondylitis.

This clonotype was seen more than once but under ten times. The V and J genes are TRBV5-1 and TRBJ2-3; D is unresolved. The V end lost 4 bases, the J end lost 0 bases, and 12 bases lay between the germline ends. CDR1 and CDR2 (germline): SGHRS, YFSETQ. The CDR3 covers 15 residues. The CDR3 nucleotides read TGCGCCAGCAGCCTCCCTGGGGTTAGCACAGATACGCAGTATTTT. Its translation: CASSLPGVSTDTQYF.

The chain couples TRBV20-1 to TRBJ1-3; D not certain. CDR1 is DFQATT, CDR2 SNEGSKA, per germline (reference sequence). The CDR3 runs 15 residues. Trimming removed 3 bases from V and 0 bases from J, with 12 bases in between. CDR3: CSASFGLDSGNTIYF. The CDR3 DNA is TGCAGTGCTAGCTTCGGACTGGACTCTGGAAACACCATATATTTT.

Only a few counts were recorded for this clonotype. The chain uses TRBV12-3 or TRBV12-4 and TRBJ1-1; D is uncertain. The CDR3 has 11 amino acids. The V and J ends lost 7 bases and 1 base respectively, with 4 bases between them. CDR3 residues: CASKGNTEAFF. As DNA, the CDR3 is TGTGCCAGCAAGGGGAACACTGAAGCTTTCTTT.

V and J are TRBV10-3 and TRBJ2-1; 9 bases are a match to TRBD1. The CDR3 loop spans 18 amino acids. V lost 0 bases to trimming and J lost 8 bases; unmatched junction nucleotides: 14. The germline V gene encodes CDR1 ENHRY and CDR2 SYGVKD. The CDR3 DNA reads as TGTGCCATCAGTGAGTCGACGGGCGGGACAGGGAAGTTTGATGAGCAGTTCTTC. It encodes CAISESTGGTGKFDEQFF.

The V and J genes are TRBV7-9 and TRBJ2-1, with 8 bases fitting TRBD1. Losses at the gene ends were 7 bases for V and 4 bases for J; bases not matched to a gene: 9. Per germline, CDR1 SEHNR and CDR2 FQNEAQ (reference sequence). CDR3 length equals 15 residues. CDR3 bases: TGTGCCAGCAAAACCGGGACAGGAGTTTACAATGAGCAGTTCTTC. The encoded protein is CASKTGTGVYNEQFF. The full variable domain, with the rest looked up from reference TRBV7-9 and TRBJ2-1, is DTGVSQNPRHKITKRGQNVTFRCDPISEHNRLYWYRQTLGQGPEFLTYFQNEAQLEKSRLLSDRFSAERPKGSFSTLEIQRTEQGDSAMYLCASKTGTGVYNEQFFGPGTRLTVL.

This clonotype showed up just a few times. The chain joins TRBV20-1 to TRBJ2-3, with 9 nucleotides matching TRBD2. The J segment lost 0 bases and the V segment lost 5 bases, leaving 6 bases of the junction unmatched. The CDR3 loop spans 15 amino acids. Germline V gives CDR1 DFQATT, CDR2 SNEGSKA (reference sequence). This CDR3 is CSAAKAGGSTDTQYF. The CDR3 DNA sequence: TGCAGTGCTGCAAAGGCGGGAGGGAGCACAGATACGCAGTATTTT.

This clonotype occurred many times. V and J are TRBV12-3 or TRBV12-4 and TRBJ1-1; D may be TRBD1 (6 bases). The CDR3 length is 13 residues. The ends were cut back, 5 bases at V and 4 bases at J, with 11 bases in the middle. DNA for the CDR3: TGTGCCAGCAGTCCTACAGGGCGCACTGAAGCTTTCTTT. Amino acid sequence: CASSPTGRTEAFF.

The table lists this clonotype with many counts. The chain has TRBV5-5 and TRBJ1-1, with D unclear. CDR3 length: 13 residues. Germline V lookup: CDR1 SGHKS, CDR2 YYEKEE (reference sequence). Trimming shortened V by 1 base and J by 4 bases, and 8 bases separated the two germline ends. The CDR3 DNA reads TGTGCCAGCAGCTTGCAAGGAAGCACTGAAGCTTTCTTT. Protein product: CASSLQGSTEAFF.

The chain links TRBV2 to TRBJ2-4; no firm D call. V was pared by 6 bases and J by 0 bases, with 9 bases between. CDR1 is SNHLY and CDR2 is FYNNEI in the germline V gene. This CDR3 is 14 amino acids long. The CDR3 DNA reads as TGTGCCAGCAGGGCTCTCCTAGCCAAAAACATTCAGTACTTC. It is translated as CASRALLAKNIQYF.

The chain uses TRBV29-1 and TRBJ1-4; 8 nucleotides line up with TRBD1. Germline trimming cut 4 bases from V and 10 bases from J; bases unmatched to any gene: 5. The CDR3 loop spans 12 amino acids. CDR1 SQVTM and CDR2 ANQGSEA come from the germline V gene. CDR3 DNA sequence: TGCAGCGTTGGGACAGGGTTGGGAAAACTGTTTTTT. Its translation: CSVGTGLGKLFF.

The chain links TRBV3-1 to TRBJ2-2, with TRBD1 matching 8 bases. V gave up 6 bases and J gave up 3 bases; unmatched junction bases: 9. The CDR3 has 16 amino acids. Germline assignment: CDR1 LGHDT and CDR2 YNNKEL (reference sequence). The DNA for the CDR3 is TGTGCCAGCAGTCTTGCCACAGGGGGGTACACCGGGGAGCTGTTTTTT. Protein product: CASSLATGGYTGELFF.

The chain combines TRBV5-1 with TRBJ2-1; a possible D gene is TRBD2 (7 bases). Between the trimmed V and J ends, which lost 4 bases and 5 bases, there was a span of 22 bases. From germline, CDR1 is SGHRS and CDR2 YFSETQ. This CDR3 comprises 17 residues. The CDR3: CASSTDPGGPRHNEQFF. The CDR3 DNA reads TGCGCCAGCAGCACGGACCCGGGGGGCCCTCGACACAATGAGCAGTTCTTC.

This clonotype appeared a few times. The chain joins TRBV12-3 or TRBV12-4 to TRBJ1-1; no clear D. Between the trimmed V and J ends, which lost 6 bases and 5 bases, there was a span of 10 bases. The CDR3 consists of 12 residues. The CDR3 sequence: CASSDELTEAFF. The CDR3 nucleotides are TGTGCCAGCAGCGACGAACTAACTGAAGCTTTCTTT.

J is TRBJ2-5 and V is TRBV20-1; 9 nucleotides line up with TRBD2. Germline V gene data show CDR1 as DFQATT and CDR2 as SNEGSKA (reference sequence). This CDR3 spans 14 amino acids. V shed 3 bases and J 5 bases; nucleotides not matched to a gene: 7. CDR3: CSARSSGNTETQYF. The CDR3 nucleotides read TGCAGTGCTAGGTCTAGCGGGAATACGGAGACCCAGTACTTC.

V usage is TRBV7-9 and J usage is TRBJ1-2, with D unclear. CDR1 SEHNR and CDR2 FQNEAQ come from the germline V gene (reference sequence). V dropped 2 bases and J dropped 8 bases, with 12 bases sitting between them. The CDR3 spans 13 residues. The CDR3 reads CASSLWAREGYTF. The CDR3 region has the DNA TGTGCCAGCAGCTTATGGGCAAGGGAGGGCTACACCTTC.

In this sample, this clonotype turned up a few times. The V and J genes are TRBV5-1 and TRBJ2-2; a possible D gene is TRBD1 (6 bases). The CDR3 runs to 17 residues. Germline-derived CDR1 and CDR2 are SGHRS and YFSETQ. The V and J ends lost 0 bases and 1 base respectively, with 13 bases between them. In nucleotides, the CDR3 is TGCGCCAGCAGCTTGGACGGACAGAACTTGAACACCGGGGAGCTGTTTTTT. Translating gives CASSLDGQNLNTGELFF.

The gene calls are TRBV5-1 and TRBJ2-1, with D possibly matching TRBD1 (5 bases). This CDR3 spans 15 amino acids. Trimming removed 4 bases from V and 5 bases from J, with 16 bases in between. CDR1 is SGHRS, CDR2 YFSETQ, per germline. Here the CDR3 reads CASSTATGMHNEQFF. CDR3 sequence (DNA): TGCGCCAGCAGCACCGCAACAGGTATGCACAATGAGCAGTTCTTC.

This clonotype was counted only a few times. V gene TRBV24-1 combines with J gene TRBJ1-5; 8 nucleotides agree with TRBD1. The length of the CDR3 is 17 residues. Germline lookup yields CDR1 KGHDR and CDR2 SFDVKD. J gave up 0 bases and V 5 bases, and 8 bases lay outside the gene matches. CDR3 sequence: CATSADRVGNSNQPQHF. DNA of the CDR3: TGTGCCACCAGTGCGGACAGGGTGGGTAATAGCAATCAGCCCCAGCATTTT.

This clonotype has a handful of counts. The chain employs TRBV3-1 and TRBJ2-7, with 14 bases aligning to TRBD2. This CDR3 comprises 16 residues. CDR1 is LGHDT, CDR2 YNNKEL, per germline (reference sequence). The J segment lost 7 bases and the V segment lost 2 bases, leaving 7 bases of the junction unmatched. CDR3: CASSQSGLAGVGEQYV. The CDR3 DNA follows: TGTGCCAGCAGCCAATCGGGACTAGCGGGAGTAGGAGAGCAGTACGTC.

The chain is built from TRBV25-1 and TRBJ2-2; the D gene is possibly TRBD1 (6 bases). Germline V gives CDR1 MGHDK, CDR2 SYGVNS. The CDR3 consists of 13 residues. Trimming cost V 3 bases and J 6 bases, with 8 bases left between them. CDR3 residues: CASSEQGSGELFF. The CDR3 nucleotides are TGTGCCAGCAGTGAGCAGGGGTCCGGGGAGCTGTTTTTT. The variable domain in full, with the rest retrieved from reference TRBV25-1 and TRBJ2-2, is EADIYQTPRYLVIGTGKKITLECSQTMGHDKMYWYQQDPGMELHLIHYSYGVNSTEKGDLSSESTVSRIRTEHFPLTLESARPSHTSQYLCASSEQGSGELFFGEGSRLTVL.

The chain recombines TRBV7-9 with TRBJ1-2; D possibly corresponds to TRBD1 (5 bases). CDR1 is SEHNR, CDR2 FQNEAQ, per germline (reference sequence). This CDR3 spans 16 amino acids. The ends were cut back, 3 bases at V and 6 bases at J, with 20 bases in the middle. DNA for the CDR3: TGTGCCAGCAGCTTTGGGTATGAACACCCGGGGCATGGCTACACCTTC. It encodes CASSFGYEHPGHGYTF.

The V gene is TRBV5-1, the J gene TRBJ1-1; unclear D gene. Germline CDR1 is SGHRS and CDR2 is YFSETQ. This CDR3 has 16 residues. Deletions cut 1 base from V and 1 base from J, with 14 bases between. DNA of the CDR3: TGCGCCAGCAGCTTGAGCGTCCGGCGGGGGAACACTGAAGCTTTCTTT. This sequence encodes CASSLSVRRGNTEAFF. Full variable domain (rest looked up from reference TRBV5-1 and TRBJ1-1): KAGVTQTPRYLIKTRGQQVTLSCSPISGHRSVSWYQQTPGQGLQFLFEYFSETQRNKGNFPGRFSGRQFSNSRSEMNVSTLELGDSALYLCASSLSVRRGNTEAFFGQGTRLTVV.

This clonotype was detected once. V gene TRBV6-1 combines with J gene TRBJ2-1, with 8 positions matching TRBD1. The germline CDR1 and CDR2 sequences are MNHNS and SASEGT. CDR3 size: 15 residues. V was pared by 7 bases and J by 7 bases, with 12 bases of the junction left unmatched. In DNA form, the CDR3 reads TGTGCCAGCACCAAATGGACAGGGTTCGTGAATGAGCAGTTCTTC. As protein: CASTKWTGFVNEQFF.

This clonotype was counted only a few times. The chain combines TRBV20-1 with TRBJ2-7; TRBD2 aligns across 8 bases. The V and J ends lost 4 bases and 2 bases, in that order; junction bases with no gene match: 4. Germline assignment: CDR1 DFQATT and CDR2 SNEGSKA (reference sequence). The CDR3 contains 13 residues. The CDR3 DNA reads as TGCAGTGCTATCCCGGGACTAGCCTACGAGCAGTACTTC. The encoded protein is CSAIPGLAYEQYF.

This clonotype came up a few times. This rearrangement joins TRBV11-2 to TRBJ2-5, with 7 bases aligning to TRBD2. Germline lookup yields CDR1 SGHAT and CDR2 FQNNGV. The trim removed 0 bases at V and 4 bases at J, leaving 11 bases unmatched. The CDR3 covers 17 residues. The CDR3, as DNA: TGTGCCAGCAGCTTAGAGGGCGGGAGAGCGAGGAGAGAGACCCAGTACTTC. Translation gives CASSLEGGRARRETQYF.

The CDR3, as DNA: TGTGCCAGCAGCTTAGGGCAGGGGGCTCAAGAGACCCAGTACTTC. The encoded protein is CASSLGQGAQETQYF. This chain uses TRBV7-2 with TRBJ2-5; TRBD1 aligns across 8 bases. This CDR3 contains 15 residues. J gave up 2 bases and V 1 base, and 3 bases lay outside the gene matches. The germline V gene encodes CDR1 SGHTA and CDR2 FQGNSA. Complete variable domain (other parts from reference TRBV7-2 and TRBJ2-5): GAGVSQSPSNKVTEKGKDVELRCDPISGHTALYWYRQSLGQGLEFLIYFQGNSAPDKSGLPSDRFSAERTGGSVSTLTIQRTQQEDSAVYLCASSLGQGAQETQYFGPGTRLLVL.

This clonotype was counted a few times. The rearrangement joins TRBV29-1 to TRBJ2-6; no reliable D call. Trimming pared 5 bases from V and 2 bases from J, leaving 10 bases between. This CDR3 region has 14 residues. Germline values: CDR1 SQVTM, CDR2 ANQGSEA. The CDR3 DNA reads TGCAGCGTTCTAGGTGTACCTGGGGCCAACGTCCTGACTTTC. It translates to CSVLGVPGANVLTF.

The genes are TRBV5-1 and TRBJ1-5; D might be TRBD1 (6 bases). Trimming took off 4 bases at V and 6 bases at J, with 14 bases between the two ends. Germline V gene sequence: CDR1 SGHRS, CDR2 YFSETQ. This CDR3 is built from 14 residues. In DNA form, the CDR3 reads TGCGCCAGCAGCCCTGACAGGCCCGGTCAGCCCCAGCATTTT. This sequence encodes CASSPDRPGQPQHF. The full variable domain, with the rest looked up from reference TRBV5-1 and TRBJ1-5, is KAGVTQTPRYLIKTRGQQVTLSCSPISGHRSVSWYQQTPGQGLQFLFEYFSETQRNKGNFPGRFSGRQFSNSRSEMNVSTLELGDSALYLCASSPDRPGQPQHFGDGTRLSIL.

The V gene is TRBV6-1, the J gene TRBJ2-1; 10 bases match TRBD2. The CDR3 sequence is 16 residues long. The trim removed 1 base at V and 8 bases at J, leaving 8 bases unmatched. Germline CDR1 reads MNHNS; CDR2 reads SASEGT. The CDR3 loop reads CASSEGLLAGAYEQFF. CDR3 nucleotides: TGTGCCAGCAGTGAAGGACTGCTAGCGGGAGCCTATGAGCAGTTCTTC.

V and J are TRBV7-2 and TRBJ1-1; D remains unclear. Germline V gene data show CDR1 as SGHTA and CDR2 as FQGNSA. The CDR3 length is 15 residues. Trimming stripped 5 bases from V and 1 base from J, with 14 bases between. CDR3 nucleotide sequence: TGTGCCAGCAGCCCGGAAGCGTCCTCGAACACTGAAGCTTTCTTT. It yields the protein CASSPEASSNTEAFF.

This clonotype has a handful of counts. V and J are TRBV29-1 and TRBJ1-2; TRBD1 agrees at 7 bases. Germline assignment: CDR1 SQVTM and CDR2 ANQGSEA. J was trimmed by 6 bases and V by 4 bases; bases with no gene match: 5. CDR3 size: 12 residues. For the CDR3, the DNA is TGCAGCGTTGGGGACAGAACTAATGGCTACACCTTC. Protein: CSVGDRTNGYTF.

In this sample, this clonotype turned up once. The CDR3 DNA reads TGTGCCAGCAGTGTGTTCAGCGGCACAGATACGCAGTATTTT. Translation: CASSVFSGTDTQYF. V is TRBV2 and J is TRBJ2-3; D gene uncertain. Germline CDR1 is SNHLY and CDR2 is FYNNEI. Trimming shortened V by 4 bases and J by 1 base, and 9 bases separated the two germline ends. The length of the CDR3 is 14 residues.